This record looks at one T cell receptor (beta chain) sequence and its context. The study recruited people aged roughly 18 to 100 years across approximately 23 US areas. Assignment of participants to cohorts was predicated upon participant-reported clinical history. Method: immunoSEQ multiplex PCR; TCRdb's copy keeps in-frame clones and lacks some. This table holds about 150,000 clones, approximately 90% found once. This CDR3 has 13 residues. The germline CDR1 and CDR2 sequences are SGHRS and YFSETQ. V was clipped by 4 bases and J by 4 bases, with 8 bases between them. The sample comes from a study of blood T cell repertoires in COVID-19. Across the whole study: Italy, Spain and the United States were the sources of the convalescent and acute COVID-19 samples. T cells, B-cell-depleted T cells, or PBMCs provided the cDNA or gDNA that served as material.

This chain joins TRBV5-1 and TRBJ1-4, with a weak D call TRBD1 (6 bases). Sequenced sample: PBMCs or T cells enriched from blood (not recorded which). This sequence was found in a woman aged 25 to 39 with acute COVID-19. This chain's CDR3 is CASSRTVNEKLFF. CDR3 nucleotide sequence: TGCGCCAGCAGCAGGACAGTTAATGAAAAACTGTTTTTT.